The entry below gives a single TCR beta chain sequence along with its context. Participant age was about 18 to 89 years, and participants resided in roughly 25 US areas. Each participant's cohort was designated according to participant-reported clinical history. During the 2 weeks before they entered the study, exposed participants had met someone with a PCR-confirmed or clinician-diagnosed COVID-19 case. Original analysis: Amplification with reference gene primers provided the estimates of nucleated cell counts. Method: immunoSEQ multiplex PCR; TCRdb's copy keeps in-frame clones and lacks some. That table gives V, J and clone size, and the DNA gave D and trimming. The sample yields roughly 230,000 clones, roughly 84% seen once. This sample is part of a study of blood T cell repertoires in COVID-19. From germline, CDR1 is LGHNA and CDR2 YSLEER. CDR3 length: 16 amino acids. Trimming shortened V by 0 bases and J by 4 bases, and 14 bases separated the two germline ends.

The sample consisted of PBMCs or T cells enriched from blood (not recorded which). The J gene is TRBJ2-3, the V gene TRBV4-3, with unresolved D. The source is a woman in her forties or fifties who had been exposed to COVID-19. The CDR3 region is CASSQEVVSFADTQYF. In nucleotides, the CDR3 is TGCGCCAGCAGCCAAGAGGTCGTAAGCTTCGCAGATACGCAGTATTTT.